Following are 12 T cell receptor beta chains from one sample sequenced in a study of T cells in Graves' hyperthyroidism and ophthalmopathy. The TCR beta CDR3 regions underwent amplification using RNA transcripts as the source. Researchers ran a first-round RT-PCR on the TCR CDR3 using the HTBI primer set. TCRdb used MiXCR to reprocess the multiplex PCR reads, holding one entry per CDR3 protein. The sample lists 130,000 to 150,000 distinct CDR3 sequences; roughly a fifth were seen once. The sample was blood. All receptors come from a woman in her forties or fifties with Graves' hyperthyroidism that later progressed to Graves' ophthalmopathy.

The CDR3 spells CSARTDNEQFF. CDR3 nucleotide sequence: TGCAGTGCTAGGACAGACAATGAGCAGTTCTTC. The rearrangement links TRBV20-1 to TRBJ2-1; perhaps TRBD1 as D (5 bases). This CDR3 has 11 amino acids. Germline values: CDR1 DFQATT, CDR2 SNEGSKA (reference sequence). Trimming removed 3 bases at V and 5 bases at J, with 5 bases between.

This clonotype was counted between two and nine times. This rearrangement joins TRBV30 to TRBJ2-7; no firm D call. The CDR3 is made up of 13 amino acids. Germline values: CDR1 GTSNPN, CDR2 SVGIG (reference sequence). Trimming left V 1 base short and J 9 bases short, with 16 bases between. The CDR3 nucleotides are TGTGCCTGGAGTGACGTGGGGTCCCCGGCGCAGTACTTC. Its translation is CAWSDVGSPAQYF.

Worth noting for this clonotype: This may come from a read error, since a much larger clone is one base off. The J gene is TRBJ1-6, the V gene TRBV2, with TRBD1 matching 7 bases. The CDR3 loop spans 14 amino acids. Germline V gives CDR1 SNHLY, CDR2 FYNNEI. CDR3 sequence: CASSQQGNNLPLHF. DNA of the CDR3: TGTGCCAGCAGTCAACAGGGGAACAATTTACCCCTCCACTTT.

V usage is TRBV11-2 and J usage is TRBJ1-2; 12 nucleotides agree with TRBD1. The V gene's germline CDR1 is SGHAT and CDR2 FQNNGV. V trimming: 2 bases; J trimming: 6 bases; junction bases outside the gene matches: 7. CDR3 length: 16 amino acids. The CDR3 DNA reads TGTGCCAGCAGCTTACAGGGGACAGGGGGCAGGGATGGCTACACCTTC. This codes for CASSLQGTGGRDGYTF.

This chain joins TRBV19 and TRBJ1-5; tentative D call: TRBD1 (6 bases). Per germline, CDR1 LNHDA and CDR2 SQIVND (reference sequence). There are 16 residues in the CDR3. The V end was cut by 4 bases, the J end by 7 bases, with 20 bases between. CDR3 sequence (DNA): TGTGCCAGTAGTAGGGTGGGGACAACCGATGGCCAGCCCCAGCATTTT. Translation gives CASSRVGTTDGQPQHF.

The table lists this clonotype with many counts. This chain joins TRBV28 and TRBJ1-2; 7 positions agree with TRBD1. This CDR3 region has 19 residues. The J segment lost 2 bases and the V segment lost 6 bases, leaving 21 bases of the junction unmatched. CDR1 MDHEN and CDR2 SYDVKM come from the germline V gene. The CDR3 here is CASSASLRDRHLGNYGYTF. The CDR3 bases are TGTGCCAGCAGCGCTAGCCTCCGGGACAGACATTTGGGCAACTATGGCTACACCTTC.

In this sample, this clonotype turned up many times. This chain links TRBV12-3 or TRBV12-4 with TRBJ2-7; D may correspond to TRBD1 or TRBD2 (5 bases each). V was cut by 4 bases and J by 3 bases, with 16 bases left in between. This CDR3 is built from 15 residues. CDR3 nucleotide sequence: TGTGCCAGCAGTTCCGGGACGCTTCGGGACTACGAGCAGTACTTC. Amino acid sequence: CASSSGTLRDYEQYF.

The genes are TRBV12-3 or TRBV12-4 and TRBJ2-1, with 9 bases aligning to TRBD2. The CDR3 contains 17 residues. Trimming removed 1 base from V and 5 bases from J; junction bases left unmatched: 9. The CDR3 sequence is CASSLGSRLAGNNEQFF. The CDR3 nucleotides are TGTGCCAGCAGTTTAGGATCCCGGCTAGCGGGGAACAATGAGCAGTTCTTC.

The rearrangement links TRBV24-1 to TRBJ2-3; 8 nucleotides agree with TRBD2. The CDR3 totals 15 residues. From germline, CDR1 is KGHDR and CDR2 SFDVKD. The V segment lost 4 bases and the J segment 6 bases; nucleotides outside the gene matches: 8. The CDR3 loop is CATSDRGGPGDTQYF. CDR3 in DNA: TGTGCCACCAGTGACCGGGGGGGACCAGGGGATACGCAGTATTTT.

This clonotype was seen more than once but under ten times. The chain joins TRBV15 to TRBJ2-5; no firm D call. CDR1 LNHNV and CDR2 YYDKDF come from the germline V gene (reference sequence). The germline V and J ends were trimmed by 0 bases and 10 bases, with 9 bases remaining between them. CDR3 length: 12 amino acids. CDR3: CATSRDYSDQYF. In nucleotides, the CDR3 is TGTGCCACCAGCAGAGATTATAGTGACCAGTACTTC.

This clonotype was seen at least ten times. The chain is built from TRBV28 and TRBJ1-1; TRBD1 might be the D (5 bases). V lost 6 bases to trimming and J lost 3 bases, with 14 bases between them. The CDR3 loop spans 14 amino acids. From germline, CDR1 is MDHEN and CDR2 SYDVKM. The CDR3 nucleotides read TGTGCCAGCAGGACTCAGGGTGGGTACACTGAAGCTTTCTTT. This translates into CASRTQGGYTEAFF. Full variable domain (missing parts from reference TRBV28 and TRBJ1-1): DVKVTQSSRYLVKRTGEKVFLECVQDMDHENMFWYRQDPGLGLRLIYFSYDVKMKEKGDIPEGYSVSREKKERFSLILESASTNQTSMYLCASRTQGGYTEAFFGQGTRLTVV.

The chain recombines TRBV12-5 with TRBJ2-1; 10 nucleotides agree with TRBD1. The germline gives CDR1 LGHNT, CDR2 FRNRAP. This CDR3 comprises 17 residues. V was pared by 0 bases and J by 9 bases, with 11 bases of the junction left unmatched. The CDR3 DNA follows: TGTGCTAGTGGTTTGGTACTAGGACAGGGGGTAAATTCTGAGCAGTTCTTC. This sequence encodes CASGLVLGQGVNSEQFF.